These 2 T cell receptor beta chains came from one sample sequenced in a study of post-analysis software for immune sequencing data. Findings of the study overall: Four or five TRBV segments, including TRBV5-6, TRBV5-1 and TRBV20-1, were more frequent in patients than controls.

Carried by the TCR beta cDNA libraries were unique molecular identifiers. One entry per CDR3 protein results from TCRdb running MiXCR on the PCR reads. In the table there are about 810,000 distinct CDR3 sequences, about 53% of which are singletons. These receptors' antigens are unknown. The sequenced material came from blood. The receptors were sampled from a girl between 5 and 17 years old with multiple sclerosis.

The CDR3 DNA reads TGTGCCAGCAGCTCAACTGTGGGGTACGAGCAGTACTTC. It translates to CASSSTVGYEQYF. The chain recombines TRBV11-2 with TRBJ2-5; D gene unclear. The DNA end is a closer match to TRBJ2-7, so the J assignment may be wrong. This CDR3 comprises 13 residues. The germline CDR1 and CDR2 sequences are SGHAT and FQNNGV.

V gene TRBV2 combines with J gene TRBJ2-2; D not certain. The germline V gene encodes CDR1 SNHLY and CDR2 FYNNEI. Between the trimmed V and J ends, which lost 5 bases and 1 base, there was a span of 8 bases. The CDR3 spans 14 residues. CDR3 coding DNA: TGTGCCAGCAGTTGGATTAGGAACACCGGGGAGCTGTTTTTT. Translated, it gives CASSWIRNTGELFF.